This section outlines one TCR beta chain sequence together with its context. Its antigen is undetermined. The second PCR ran about 6 to 12 cycles with a sample-barcoded 5' primer and J-beta primers. Carrying 12 random nucleotides, a template-switch adaptor labeled each individual cDNA molecule. TCRdb re-analysed the 5' RACE reads in MiXCR, keeping a single row per CDR3 protein. This table holds about 1.7 million distinct CDR3 sequences, roughly 30% found once. Donation came from healthy Caucasian individuals in Russia who were aged about 6 to 95. The data stem from a study of blood T cells in healthy people across ages. Study-wide findings and caveats: Those diversity estimates obtained from one million T cells were thought to be underestimates. More naive CD4+ cells and higher diversity were found in long-lived than in aged donors.

V lost 11 bases and J lost 2; bases outside the gene matches: 7. The CDR3 extends over 13 amino acids. CDR1 is SEHNR and CDR2 is FQNEAQ in the germline V gene (reference sequence). The TCR sequence derives from a young woman in good health. The V and J genes are TRBV7-9 and TRBJ2-3; 7 bases are shared with TRBD2. The source material was blood. CDR3: CAGAGGSTDTQYF. The CDR3 DNA reads TGTGCCGGGGCCGGGGGGTCCACAGATACGCAGTATTTT. Supplemented by reference TRBV7-9 and TRBJ2-3, the full variable domain reads DTGVSQNPRHKITKRGQNVTFRCDPISEHNRLYWYRQTLGQGPEFLTYFQNEAQLEKSRLLSDRFSAERPKGSFSTLEIQRTEQGDSAMYLCAGAGGSTDTQYFGPGTRLTVL.